The TCR beta chain under discussion was sequenced for a study of blood T cells in healthy people across ages (dated by TCRdb to the mid-2010s). For the study in its entirety: In model experiments, template switching captured about one uniquely barcoded TCR beta cDNA molecule for every two T cells. The study measured age-related changes in TCR beta repertoire diversity using deep sequencing normalized with unique cDNA molecular identifiers. Using the same blood draw, the study looked at two additional independent replicas of 1 million unique cDNA reads for two donors, one aged 18 to 30 and the other aged 80 or older. Donors were grouped into four age groups: young (average approximately 15 years), middle-aged (around 39), aged (around 56) and long-lived (approximately 75). To avoid experimental bias, donors of different ages were spread randomly across the sequencing lanes.

As encoded in the germline V gene, CDR1 is SGHTA while CDR2 is FQGTGA. The CDR3 sequence holds 16 residues, the cysteine and phenylalanine included. Just the 48-base CDR3 DNA is kept, in frame starting at base 1. At the junction V is shortened by 4 bases and J by 7 bases, with 23 bases in between. General findings and caveats noted by the study authors: Estimates of total diversity based on one million sequenced T cells were considered lower bounds and underestimates. Compared with the aged group, the long-lived group had more naive CD4+ T cells, fewer expanded clones and increased TCR diversity, suggesting age selection. There was a strong correlation between observed TCR beta diversity and the percentage of naive T cells measured by flow cytometry. Because profiling used bulk unsorted PBMCs, naive and antigen-experienced compartments could not be compared conclusively. Observed TCR beta diversity per million T cells fell roughly linearly with age, and a significant reduction was already apparent by age approximately 40. The CMV infection status of donors was not known, potentially confounding age-related changes in expanded clonotypes.

Receptor libraries were prepared by 5' RACE. Sequencing was performed on an Illumina HiSeq 2500. A second 7 to 11 cycle PCR used a sample-barcoded 5' primer and a J-beta primer mix. A template-switch 5' adaptor carrying 12 random nucleotides introduced a unique molecular identifier onto each TCR beta cDNA molecule. At least 2.5 million CDR3-containing paired-end reads were obtained from each sample. The Mint cDNA synthesis kit, primed by a TRBC-specific oligonucleotide, was used to synthesize first-strand cDNA from all RNA. Following uracil-DNA glycosylase treatment, a first 18-cycle PCR with universal primers M1SS and BC2_uni_R was performed on all cDNA. Processing in the source paper ran as follows. For normalization, 1 million high-quality reads were randomly selected from each sample, with every read carrying a distinct molecular identifier. Instead of being binned into consensus sequences, reads that shared molecular identifiers were thrown out. MiTCR, run with a Q25 quality threshold and the strictest error-elimination algorithm, handled CDR3 identification, clonotype clustering and error correction. Lower-bound total TCR beta diversity was estimated with a nonparametric unseen species model using Euler transformation. The raw public data were reprocessed by TCRdb itself: fastp quality trimming at Q25, MiXCR clonotype calling, in-frame beta chains only. Rows are combined by CDR3 protein, so each entry shows the most common genes and DNA. The V and J calls reflect TCRdb's pipeline rather than the authors' work. For this sample there are over 500,000 distinct CDR3 sequences; 52% appear just once. Approximately 13% of the sample rests with the top ten.

The donors were a few dozen Caucasian individuals from Russia, aged roughly 6 to 100 years, who were systemically healthy. Around 10 milliliters of peripheral blood were drawn from each donor into EDTA-treated Vacutainer tubes. Ficoll-Paque density-gradient centrifugation was used to isolate PBMCs, with at least 7 million per sample. Trizol reagent was used to extract total RNA from PBMCs, with at least 6 micrograms per sample. For every donor, flow cytometry on a PBMC aliquot measured the percentage of naive CD45RAhigh/CD27high T cells. About this clonotype itself: There is no known antigen for this receptor. This may come from a read error, since a much larger clone is one base off.

The TCR comes from an elderly woman in good health. Sequencing was performed on blood. The receptor chain draws on TRBV7-3 and TRBJ2-7; matching of 6 bases hints at TRBD2 as the D gene. The base sequence is TGTGCCAGCAGCTCCTCTAGCGACCCCTCCTACAATGAGCAGTACTTC. This gives the protein CASSSSSDPSYNEQYF.